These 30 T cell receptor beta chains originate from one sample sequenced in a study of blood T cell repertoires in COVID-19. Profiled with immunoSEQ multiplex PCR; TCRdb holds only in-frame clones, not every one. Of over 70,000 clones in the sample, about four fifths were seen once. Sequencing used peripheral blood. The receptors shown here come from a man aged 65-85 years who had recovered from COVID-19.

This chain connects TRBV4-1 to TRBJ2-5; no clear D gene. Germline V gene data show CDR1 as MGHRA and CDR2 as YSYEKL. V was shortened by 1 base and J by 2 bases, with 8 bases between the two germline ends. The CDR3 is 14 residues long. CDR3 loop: CASSQGPVQETQYF. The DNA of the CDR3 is TGCGCCAGCAGCCAAGGTCCAGTACAAGAGACCCAGTACTTC.

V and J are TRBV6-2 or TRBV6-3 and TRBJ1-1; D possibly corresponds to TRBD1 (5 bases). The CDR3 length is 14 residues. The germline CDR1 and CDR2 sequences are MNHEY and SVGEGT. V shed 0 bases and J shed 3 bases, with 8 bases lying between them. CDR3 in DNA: TGTGCCAGCAGTTACTCCACAGGAGACACTGAAGCTTTCTTT. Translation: CASSYSTGDTEAFF.

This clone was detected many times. DNA of the CDR3: TGTGCCAGCAGCTCTGCCGGGGTCCGACGCGGCTACACCTTC. Its protein is CASSSAGVRRGYTF. The chain couples TRBV5-4 to TRBJ1-2, with no clear D. V gave up 3 bases and J gave up 8 bases, with 17 bases separating them. Per germline, CDR1 SGHNT and CDR2 YYREEE (reference sequence). The CDR3 runs to 14 residues.

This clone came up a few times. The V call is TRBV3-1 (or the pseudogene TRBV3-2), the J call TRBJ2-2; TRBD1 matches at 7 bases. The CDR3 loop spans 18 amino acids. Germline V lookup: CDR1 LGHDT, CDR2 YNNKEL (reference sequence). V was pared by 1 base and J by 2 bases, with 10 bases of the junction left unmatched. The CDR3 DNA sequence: TGTGCCAGCAGCCAAGCGGGCCAAAGGACAGGAAACACCGGGGAGCTGTTTTTT. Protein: CASSQAGQRTGNTGELFF.

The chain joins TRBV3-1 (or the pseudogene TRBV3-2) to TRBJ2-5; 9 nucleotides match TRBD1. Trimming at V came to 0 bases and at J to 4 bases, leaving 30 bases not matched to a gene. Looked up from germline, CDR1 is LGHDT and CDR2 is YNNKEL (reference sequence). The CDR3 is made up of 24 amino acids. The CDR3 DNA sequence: TGTGCCAGCAGCCAAGATCTGTCAGGGGGGAATCAAAAAACAGGGGGCCCCCCCCGAGAGACCCAGTACTTC. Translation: CASSQDLSGGNQKTGGPPRETQYF.

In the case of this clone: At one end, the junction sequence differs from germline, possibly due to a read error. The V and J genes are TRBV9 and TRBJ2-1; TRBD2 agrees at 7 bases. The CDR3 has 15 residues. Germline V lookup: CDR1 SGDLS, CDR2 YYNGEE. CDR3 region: CASNVGAGDYNEQFF. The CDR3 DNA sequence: TGTGCGAGCAACGTTGGGGCGGGGGACTACAATGAGCAGTTCTTC.

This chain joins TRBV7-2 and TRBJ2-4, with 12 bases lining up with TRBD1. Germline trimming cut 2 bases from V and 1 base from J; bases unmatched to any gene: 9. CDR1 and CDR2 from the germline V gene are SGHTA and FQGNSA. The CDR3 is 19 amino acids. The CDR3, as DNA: TGTGCCAGCAGCTTAAGCCGGGACAGGGGGCGGGAGGCCAAAAACATTCAGTACTTC. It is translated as CASSLSRDRGREAKNIQYF.

CDR3: CASKTVNSPLHF. In nucleotides, the CDR3 is TGTGCCAGCAAGACAGTTAATTCACCCCTCCACTTT. The chain joins TRBV6-5 to TRBJ1-6, with a possible D match to TRBD1 (5 bases). Looked up from germline, CDR1 is MNHEY and CDR2 is SVGAGI. The V and J ends lost 7 bases and 6 bases respectively, with 7 bases between them. This CDR3 comprises 12 residues.

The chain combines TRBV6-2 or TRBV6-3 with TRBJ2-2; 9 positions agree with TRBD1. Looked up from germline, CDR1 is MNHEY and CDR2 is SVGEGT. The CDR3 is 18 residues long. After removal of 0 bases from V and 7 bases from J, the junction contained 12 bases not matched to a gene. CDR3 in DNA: TGTGCCAGCAGTTACTCGAATTCATGGGACAGGGCCAACGGGGAGCTGTTTTTT. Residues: CASSYSNSWDRANGELFF.

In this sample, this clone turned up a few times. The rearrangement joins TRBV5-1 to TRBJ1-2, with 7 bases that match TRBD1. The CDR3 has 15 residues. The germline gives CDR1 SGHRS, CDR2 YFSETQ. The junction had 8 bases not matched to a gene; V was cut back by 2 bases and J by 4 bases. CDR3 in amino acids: CASSLRTGGAYGYTF. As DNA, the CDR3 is TGCGCCAGCAGCTTACGGACAGGAGGCGCCTATGGCTACACCTTC.

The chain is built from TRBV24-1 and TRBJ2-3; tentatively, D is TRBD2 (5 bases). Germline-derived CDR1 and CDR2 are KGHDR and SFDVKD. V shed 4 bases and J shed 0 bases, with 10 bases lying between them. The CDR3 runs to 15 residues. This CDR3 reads CATSDSGGSTDTQYF. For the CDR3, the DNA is TGTGCCACCAGTGACTCCGGAGGCAGCACAGATACGCAGTATTTT.

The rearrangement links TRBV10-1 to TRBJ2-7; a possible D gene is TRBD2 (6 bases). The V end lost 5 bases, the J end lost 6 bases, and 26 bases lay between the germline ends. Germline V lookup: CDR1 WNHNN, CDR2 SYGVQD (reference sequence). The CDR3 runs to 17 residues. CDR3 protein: CASSRRERLEHDREQYF. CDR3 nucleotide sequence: TGCGCCAGCAGTCGGAGGGAGAGGCTCGAACACGATCGCGAGCAGTACTTC.

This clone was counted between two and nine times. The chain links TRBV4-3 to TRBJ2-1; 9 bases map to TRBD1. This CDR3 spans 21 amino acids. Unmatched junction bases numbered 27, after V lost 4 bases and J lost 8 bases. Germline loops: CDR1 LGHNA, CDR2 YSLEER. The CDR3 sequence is CASSRKPGQGYWIGEMDEQFF. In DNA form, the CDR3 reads TGCGCCAGCAGCCGTAAGCCGGGACAGGGATATTGGATAGGAGAGATGGATGAGCAGTTCTTC.

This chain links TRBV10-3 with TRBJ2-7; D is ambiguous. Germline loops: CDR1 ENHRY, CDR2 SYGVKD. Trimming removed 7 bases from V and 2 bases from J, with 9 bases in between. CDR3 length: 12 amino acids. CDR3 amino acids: CAIKQEPYEQYF. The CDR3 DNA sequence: TGTGCCATCAAGCAAGAGCCCTACGAGCAGTACTTC.

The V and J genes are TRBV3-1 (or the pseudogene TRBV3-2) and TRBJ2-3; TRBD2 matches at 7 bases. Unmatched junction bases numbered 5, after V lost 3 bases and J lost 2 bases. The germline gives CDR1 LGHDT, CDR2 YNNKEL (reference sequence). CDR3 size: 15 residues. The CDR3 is CASSQPSGLTDTQYF. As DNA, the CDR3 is TGTGCCAGCAGCCAGCCTAGCGGCCTCACAGATACGCAGTATTTT.

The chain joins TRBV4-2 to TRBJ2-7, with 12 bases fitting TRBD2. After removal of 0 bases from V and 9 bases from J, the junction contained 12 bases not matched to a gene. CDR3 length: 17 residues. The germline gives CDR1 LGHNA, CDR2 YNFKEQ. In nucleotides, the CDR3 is TGTGCCAGCAGCCAAGAGGGAGCCGGGACTAGCGGGTACCCGCAGTACTTC. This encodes CASSQEGAGTSGYPQYF.

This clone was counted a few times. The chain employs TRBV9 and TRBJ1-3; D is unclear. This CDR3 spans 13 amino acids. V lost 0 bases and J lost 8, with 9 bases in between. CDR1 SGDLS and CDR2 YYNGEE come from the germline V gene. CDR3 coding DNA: TGTGCCAGCAGCGTAGAGCAGGTGGACACCATATATTTT. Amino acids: CASSVEQVDTIYF.

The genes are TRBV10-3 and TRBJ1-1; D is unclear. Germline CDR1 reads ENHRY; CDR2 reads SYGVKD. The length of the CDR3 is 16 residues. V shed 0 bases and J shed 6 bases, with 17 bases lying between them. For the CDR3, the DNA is TGTGCCATCAGTGAGTCAAGTGGCAGGTTGCTTCCTGAAGCTTTCTTT. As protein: CAISESSGRLLPEAFF.

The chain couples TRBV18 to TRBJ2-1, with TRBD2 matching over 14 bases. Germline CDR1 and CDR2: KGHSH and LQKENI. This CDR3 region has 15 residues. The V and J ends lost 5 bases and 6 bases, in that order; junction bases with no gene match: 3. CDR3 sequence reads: CASSSGLAGGNEQFF. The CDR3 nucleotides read TGTGCCAGCTCATCCGGACTAGCGGGAGGCAATGAGCAGTTCTTC.

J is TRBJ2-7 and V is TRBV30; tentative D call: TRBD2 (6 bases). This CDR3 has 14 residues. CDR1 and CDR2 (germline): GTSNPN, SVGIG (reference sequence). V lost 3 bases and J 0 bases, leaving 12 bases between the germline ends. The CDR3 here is CAWSTAGSSYEQYF. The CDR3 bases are TGTGCCTGGAGCACAGCCGGGAGCTCCTACGAGCAGTACTTC.

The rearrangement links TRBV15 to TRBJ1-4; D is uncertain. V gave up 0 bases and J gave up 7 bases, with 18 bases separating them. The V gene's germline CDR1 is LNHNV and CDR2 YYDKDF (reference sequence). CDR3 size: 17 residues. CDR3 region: CATSRDRSGGRGEKLFF. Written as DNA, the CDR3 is TGTGCCACCAGCAGAGATCGGTCTGGCGGACGGGGTGAAAAACTGTTTTTT.

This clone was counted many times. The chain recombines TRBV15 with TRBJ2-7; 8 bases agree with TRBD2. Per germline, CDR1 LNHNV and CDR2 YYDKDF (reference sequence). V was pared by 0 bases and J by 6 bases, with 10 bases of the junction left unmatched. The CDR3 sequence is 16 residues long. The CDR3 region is CATSRDPGGAGGEQYF. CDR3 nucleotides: TGTGCCACCAGCAGAGATCCGGGGGGCGCGGGAGGCGAGCAGTACTTC.

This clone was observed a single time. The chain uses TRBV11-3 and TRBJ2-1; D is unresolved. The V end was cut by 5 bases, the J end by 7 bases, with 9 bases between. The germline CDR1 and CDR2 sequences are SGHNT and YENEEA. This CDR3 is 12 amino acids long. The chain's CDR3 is CASSAIVNEQFF. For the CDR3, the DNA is TGTGCCAGCAGCGCCATAGTAAATGAGCAGTTCTTC.

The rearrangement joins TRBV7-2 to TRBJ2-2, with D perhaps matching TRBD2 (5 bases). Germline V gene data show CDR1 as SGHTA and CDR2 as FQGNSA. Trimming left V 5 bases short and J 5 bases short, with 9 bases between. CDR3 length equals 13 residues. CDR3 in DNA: TGTGCCAGCAGCCGTAGCGAGACCGGGGAGCTGTTTTTT. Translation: CASSRSETGELFF.

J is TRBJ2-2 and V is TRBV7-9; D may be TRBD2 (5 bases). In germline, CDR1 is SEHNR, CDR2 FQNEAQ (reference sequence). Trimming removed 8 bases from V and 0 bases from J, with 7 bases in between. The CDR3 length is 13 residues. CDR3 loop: CASQRSNTGELFF. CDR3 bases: TGTGCCAGCCAGCGGTCGAACACCGGGGAGCTGTTTTTT.

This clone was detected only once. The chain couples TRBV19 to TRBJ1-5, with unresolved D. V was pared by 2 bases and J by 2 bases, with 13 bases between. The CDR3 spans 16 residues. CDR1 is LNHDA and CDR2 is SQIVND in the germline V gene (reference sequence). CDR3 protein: CASSISRNEGNQPQHF. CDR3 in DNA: TGTGCCAGTAGTATATCGAGAAATGAGGGCAATCAGCCCCAGCATTTT.

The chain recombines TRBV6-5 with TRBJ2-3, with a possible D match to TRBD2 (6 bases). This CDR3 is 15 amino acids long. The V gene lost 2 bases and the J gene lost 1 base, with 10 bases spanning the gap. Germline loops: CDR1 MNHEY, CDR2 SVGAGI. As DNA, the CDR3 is TGTGCCAGCAGTTACGGCGGGATGGGCACAGATACGCAGTATTTT. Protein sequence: CASSYGGMGTDTQYF.

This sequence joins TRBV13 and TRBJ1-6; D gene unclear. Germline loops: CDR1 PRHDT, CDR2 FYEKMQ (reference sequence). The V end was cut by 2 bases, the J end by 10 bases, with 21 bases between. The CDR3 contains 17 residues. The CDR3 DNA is TGTGCCAGCAGCTTAAATACGGAGTTCGGGGTTCGGTCACCCCTCCACTTT. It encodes CASSLNTEFGVRSPLHF.

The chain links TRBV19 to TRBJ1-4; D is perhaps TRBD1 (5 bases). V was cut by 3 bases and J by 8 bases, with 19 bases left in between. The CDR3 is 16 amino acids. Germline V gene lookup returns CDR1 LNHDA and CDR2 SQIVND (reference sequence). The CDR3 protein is CASSIPYGRAGEKLFF. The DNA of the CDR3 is TGTGCCAGTAGTATCCCTTATGGCAGGGCCGGGGAAAAACTGTTTTTT. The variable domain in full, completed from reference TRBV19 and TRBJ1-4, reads DGGITQSPKYLFRKEGQNVTLSCEQNLNHDAMYWYRQDPGQGLRLIYYSQIVNDFQKGDIAEGYSVSREKKESFPLTVTSAQKNPTAFYLCASSIPYGRAGEKLFFGSGTQLSVL.

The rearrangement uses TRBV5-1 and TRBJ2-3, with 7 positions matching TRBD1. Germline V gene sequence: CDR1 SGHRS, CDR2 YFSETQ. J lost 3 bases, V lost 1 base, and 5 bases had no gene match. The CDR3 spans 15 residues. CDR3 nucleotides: TGCGCCAGCAGCTTGAGGGGACAGAAGACAGATACGCAGTATTTT. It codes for CASSLRGQKTDTQYF.